The entry below gives a single T cell receptor beta chain sequence along with its context. The table came from immunoSEQ multiplex PCR; TCRdb's copy has only in-frame clones and leaves some out. Among over 200,000 clones, roughly 80% were seen once, and the ten largest hold around 4.7%. This record comes from a study of blood T cell repertoires in COVID-19. The wider study: Whether acute or convalescent, the COVID-19 samples came from the United States, Italy and Spain. The cDNA or gDNA used as material had been derived from T cells, B-cell-depleted T cells, or PBMCs.

This CDR3 region has 15 residues. Germline CDR1 and CDR2: MNHNS and SASEGT. V shed 2 bases and J 5 bases; nucleotides not matched to a gene: 8. The sequencing input was peripheral blood. The receptor comes from a human donor in a cohort sampled during active COVID-19. The chain links TRBV6-1 to TRBJ2-7; 8 bases agree with TRBD2. The CDR3 spells CASSESQRELNEQYF. The CDR3 coding sequence is TGTGCCAGCAGTGAATCTCAGCGGGAGTTGAACGAGCAGTACTTC.